Listed below are T cell receptor beta chains from one sample, sequenced in a study of cytomegalovirus exposure and HLA in healthy donors. Only in-frame clones appear in the TCRdb table, and some are missing; sequencing was by immunoSEQ multiplex PCR. This table has about 130,000 clones, 70% to 80% appearing once. Sequenced input: PBMCs. The receptor set was obtained from an older woman in good health and CMV-seropositive. Both conserved end residues are part of each CDR3. D genes are given only for firm matches. The size field is filled for only some rows; it gives once, few, many or a size class.

d_gene	abundance	v_gene	j_gene	CDR3aa	CDR3nt
TRBD1	.	TRBV29-1	TRBJ2-7	CSVAQGAEYEQYF	TGCAGCGTTGCCCAGGGGGCTGAATACGAGCAGTACTTC
.	once	TRBV7-9	TRBJ1-2	CASSGGDGASYGYTF	TGTGCCAGCAGCGGGGGGGATGGTGCAAGCTATGGCTACACCTTC
TRBD1	.	TRBV2	TRBJ2-3	CASSVDRADTDTQYF	TGTGCCAGCAGTGTCGACAGGGCCGACACAGATACGCAGTATTTT
.	once	TRBV5-6	TRBJ2-7	CASRLDYEQYF	TGTGCCAGCAGGTTAGACTACGAGCAGTACTTC
TRBD2	.	TRBV2	TRBJ2-5	CASSDPSGLGTQYF	TGTGCCAGCAGTGATCCTAGCGGCCTGGGGACCCAGTACTTC
TRBD1	.	TRBV2	TRBJ2-5	CASSEGTGYETQYF	TGTGCCAGCAGTGAAGGGACAGGGTACGAGACCCAGTACTTC
TRBD1	.	TRBV5-1	TRBJ2-5	CASSPGTGGLETQYF	TGCGCCAGCAGCCCGGGGACAGGGGGTTTGGAGACCCAGTACTTC
.	few	TRBV9	TRBJ2-4	CASSASRGQDIQYF	TGTGCCAGCAGCGCGTCCAGGGGTCAGGACATTCAGTACTTC
.	.	TRBV28	TRBJ1-2	CATSETNYGYTF	TGTGCAACTTCTGAGACTAACTATGGCTACACCTTC
.	.	TRBV12-5	TRBJ2-7	CASGLEPGVEQYF	TGTGCTAGTGGTTTGGAGCCGGGGGTCGAGCAGTACTTC
TRBD1	.	TRBV15	TRBJ2-7	CATSPPGTGSNYEQYF	TGTGCCACCAGCCCCCCCGGGACAGGGTCTAACTACGAGCAGTACTTC
.	.	TRBV18	TRBJ1-1	CASSPSPPGLRVNTEAFF	TGTGCCAGCTCACCTTCACCCCCAGGCCTGAGGGTGAACACTGAAGCTTTCTTT